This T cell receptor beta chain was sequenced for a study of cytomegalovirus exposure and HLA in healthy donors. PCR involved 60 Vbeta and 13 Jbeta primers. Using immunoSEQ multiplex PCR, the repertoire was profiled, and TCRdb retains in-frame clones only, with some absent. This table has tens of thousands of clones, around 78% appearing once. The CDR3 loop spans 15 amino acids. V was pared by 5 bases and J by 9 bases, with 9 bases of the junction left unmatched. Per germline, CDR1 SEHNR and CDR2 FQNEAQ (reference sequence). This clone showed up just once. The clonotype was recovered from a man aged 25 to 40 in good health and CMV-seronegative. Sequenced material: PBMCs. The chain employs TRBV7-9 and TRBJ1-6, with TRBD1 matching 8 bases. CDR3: CASSLTQGVGSPLHF. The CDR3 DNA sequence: TGTGCCAGCAGCCTTACACAGGGGGTGGGTTCACCCCTCCACTTT.